This T cell receptor (beta chain) was sequenced for a study of shared clonotypes between healthy human individuals. Study-level background: The donor group consisted of two women and three men, aged 18 to 49. Study-wide results and caveats: Larger estimated richness was generally seen in naive subsets than in memory subsets.

V shed 0 bases, J shed 2 bases, and the junction held 10 bases outside the gene matches. Germline CDR1 is SGDLS and CDR2 is YYNGEE. CDR3 length: 19 residues. Sequencing was performed with immunoSEQ multiplex PCR; in TCRdb, only in-frame clones are kept and a portion is missing. The table shows roughly 2.4 million clones, with 90% to 97% occurring only once. Details on this clone: Its antigen is undetermined.

What was sequenced was naive CD4+ T cells sorted from blood. Stated subset: CD45RA+ positively selected. The chain is built from TRBV9 and TRBJ2-2; TRBD2 matches 10 bases. The clonotype was recovered from a man younger than 30 in good health. The CDR3 coding sequence is TGTGCCAGCAGCGTAGCCTCCCTAGCGGGAGCCCTTAACACCGGGGAGCTGTTTTTT. Protein: CASSVASLAGALNTGELFF.